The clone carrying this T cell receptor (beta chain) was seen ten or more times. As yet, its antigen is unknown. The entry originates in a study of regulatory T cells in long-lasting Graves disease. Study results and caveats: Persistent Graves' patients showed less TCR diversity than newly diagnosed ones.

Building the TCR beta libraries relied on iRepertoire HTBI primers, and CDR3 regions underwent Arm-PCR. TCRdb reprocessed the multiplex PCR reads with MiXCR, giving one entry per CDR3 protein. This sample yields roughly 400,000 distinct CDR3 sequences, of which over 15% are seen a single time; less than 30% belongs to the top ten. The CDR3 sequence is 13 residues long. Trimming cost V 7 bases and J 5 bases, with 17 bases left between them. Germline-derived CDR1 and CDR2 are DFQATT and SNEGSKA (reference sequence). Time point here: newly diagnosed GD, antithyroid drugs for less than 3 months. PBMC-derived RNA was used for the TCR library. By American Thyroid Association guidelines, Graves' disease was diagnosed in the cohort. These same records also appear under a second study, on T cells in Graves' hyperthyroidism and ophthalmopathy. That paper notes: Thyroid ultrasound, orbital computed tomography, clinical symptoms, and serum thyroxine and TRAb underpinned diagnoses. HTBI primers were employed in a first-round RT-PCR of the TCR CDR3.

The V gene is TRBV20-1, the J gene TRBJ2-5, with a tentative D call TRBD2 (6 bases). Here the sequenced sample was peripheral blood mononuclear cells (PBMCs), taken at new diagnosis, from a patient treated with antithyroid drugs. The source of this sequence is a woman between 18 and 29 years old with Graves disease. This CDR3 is CSGLSSGHETQYF. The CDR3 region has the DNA TGCAGTGGGTTAAGTAGCGGTCACGAGACCCAGTACTTC.